Listed here are 18 T cell receptor beta chains from one sample, sequenced in a study of OX40 agonist ivuxolimab in advanced cancers. Generated by immunoSEQ multiplex PCR, the TCRdb table keeps only in-frame clones and is missing some. Among about 83,000 clones, approximately 83% were seen once, and the ten largest hold less than 0.75%. Sequenced material: CD4+ or CD8+ T cells sorted from blood, taken in a trial of the OX40 agonist ivuxolimab. The receptors stem from an adult with an advanced solid tumor such as melanoma, head and neck, liver or kidney cancer.

This chain connects TRBV2 to TRBJ2-1; no clear D gene. Germline V gene data show CDR1 as SNHLY and CDR2 as FYNNEI. The CDR3 spans 15 residues. V was trimmed by 7 bases and J by 6 bases, leaving 19 bases between them. This CDR3 reads CASNIAGSGLNEQFF. The CDR3 DNA sequence: TGTGCCAGCAACATAGCCGGTTCGGGCCTCAATGAGCAGTTCTTC. Full variable domain (outside the CDR3, taken from reference TRBV2 and TRBJ2-1): EPEVTQTPSHQVTQMGQEVILRCVPISNHLYFYWYRQILGQKVEFLVSFYNNEISEKSEIFDDQFSVERPDGSNFTLKIRSTKLEDSAMYFCASNIAGSGLNEQFFGPGTRLTVL.

The chain combines TRBV5-1 with TRBJ1-1, with D unclear. V lost 4 bases, J lost 6 bases, and 22 bases lay in between. This CDR3 is 16 amino acids long. Germline CDR1 SGHRS, CDR2 YFSETQ. CDR3 amino acids: CASSPVGGKLGSEAFF. CDR3 nucleotide sequence: TGCGCCAGCAGCCCGGTTGGTGGCAAATTAGGTTCTGAAGCTTTCTTT. The full variable domain, with the rest looked up from reference TRBV5-1 and TRBJ1-1, is KAGVTQTPRYLIKTRGQQVTLSCSPISGHRSVSWYQQTPGQGLQFLFEYFSETQRNKGNFPGRFSGRQFSNSRSEMNVSTLELGDSALYLCASSPVGGKLGSEAFFGQGTRLTVV.

The J gene is TRBJ1-5, the V gene TRBV4-2; the D is unclear. CDR1 and CDR2 from the germline V gene are LGHNA and YNFKEQ. The CDR3 sequence is 15 residues long. V shed 0 bases and J shed 5 bases, with 11 bases lying between them. CDR3 in DNA: TGTGCCAGCAGCCAAGACGAGAGGGATGATCAGCCCCAGCATTTT. Encoded protein: CASSQDERDDQPQHF.

This rearrangement joins TRBV7-2 to TRBJ2-1; TRBD2 matches 11 bases. J lost 8 bases, V lost 2 bases, and 2 bases had no gene match. Germline CDR1 SGHTA, CDR2 FQGNSA. This CDR3 has 14 residues. The CDR3 DNA sequence: TGTGCCAGCAGCTTACTAGCGGGGGGTTATGAGCAGTTCTTC. Translated: CASSLLAGGYEQFF.

J is TRBJ1-1 and V is TRBV5-1; 7 positions agree with TRBD1. Looked up from germline, CDR1 is SGHRS and CDR2 is YFSETQ. The CDR3 consists of 15 residues. The J segment lost 1 base and the V segment lost 2 bases, leaving 5 bases of the junction unmatched. CDR3 region: CASSFTGTENTEAFF. The CDR3 DNA reads TGCGCCAGCAGCTTCACCGGGACAGAGAACACTGAAGCTTTCTTT.

The chain uses TRBV7-2 and TRBJ1-1; D unclear. CDR3 length: 14 residues. Between the trimmed V and J ends, which lost 1 base and 7 bases, there was a span of 13 bases. Germline V gives CDR1 SGHTA, CDR2 FQGNSA. The CDR3 DNA follows: TGTGCCAGCAGCTTAGACAGAATAAGTAATGAAGCTTTCTTT. It yields the protein CASSLDRISNEAFF. The variable domain in full, completed from reference TRBV7-2 and TRBJ1-1, reads GAGVSQSPSNKVTEKGKDVELRCDPISGHTALYWYRQSLGQGLEFLIYFQGNSAPDKSGLPSDRFSAERTGGSVSTLTIQRTQQEDSAVYLCASSLDRISNEAFFGQGTRLTVV.

V and J are TRBV6-6 and TRBJ1-5; 7 bases are a match to TRBD1. The CDR3 has 16 amino acids. Germline values: CDR1 MNHNY, CDR2 SVGAGI (reference sequence). Trimming cost V 2 bases and J 3 bases; bases outside gene matches: 7. The chain's CDR3 is CASSYTDRANNQPQHF. CDR3 nucleotide sequence: TGTGCCAGCAGTTACACCGACAGGGCGAACAATCAGCCCCAGCATTTT.

V is TRBV7-9 and J is TRBJ1-2; D unresolved. V shed 1 base and J shed 2 bases, with 8 bases lying between them. The germline CDR1 and CDR2 sequences are SEHNR and FQNEAQ (reference sequence). CDR3 length: 14 residues. The CDR3 loop is CASSLDGSNYGYTF. CDR3 in DNA: TGTGCCAGCAGCTTAGACGGATCCAACTATGGCTACACCTTC.

The chain employs TRBV5-1 and TRBJ2-3; no clear D. Germline CDR1 and CDR2: SGHRS and YFSETQ. CDR3 size: 14 residues. The V end was cut by 2 bases, the J end by 1 base, with 8 bases between. The CDR3 loop is CASSFYERTDTQYF. CDR3 nucleotide sequence: TGCGCCAGCAGCTTCTACGAGCGCACAGATACGCAGTATTTT.

The CDR3 sequence: CASSVGMEGTQYF. In DNA form, the CDR3 reads TGTGCCAGCAGCGTAGGGATGGAGGGGACCCAGTACTTC. This chain links TRBV9 with TRBJ2-5; D possibly corresponds to TRBD2 (6 bases). CDR3 size: 13 residues. Germline V CDR1 and CDR2: SGDLS, YYNGEE. Trimming shortened V by 0 bases and J by 7 bases, and 10 bases separated the two germline ends.

A few counts support this clone. The chain has TRBV4-1 and TRBJ1-6, with TRBD1 matching over 7 bases. The CDR3 has 15 amino acids. The ends lost 4 bases at V and 7 bases at J; junction bases unmatched: 7. Germline V gene data show CDR1 as MGHRA and CDR2 as YSYEKL. DNA for the CDR3: TGCGCCAGCAGCCCGGGAGGCAGGGGGAATTCACCCCTCCACTTT. Its translation: CASSPGGRGNSPLHF.

The chain joins TRBV2 to TRBJ1-1; 8 bases match TRBD1. Germline V gene lookup returns CDR1 SNHLY and CDR2 FYNNEI. The junction had 2 bases not matched to a gene; V was cut back by 7 bases and J by 1 base. The CDR3 runs to 13 residues. CDR3 nucleotide sequence: TGTGCCAGCACCGGACAGGGGAACACTGAAGCTTTCTTT. Protein product: CASTGQGNTEAFF.

The DNA of the CDR3 is TGTGCCAGCAGCCCCAGCCAGACAGGGCACCGGGCGCTGTTTTTT. Protein sequence: CASSPSQTGHRALFF. The chain couples TRBV5-4 to TRBJ2-2, with 7 nucleotides matching TRBD1. This CDR3 comprises 15 residues. V shed 4 bases, J shed 13 bases, and the junction held 16 bases outside the gene matches. Germline assignment: CDR1 SGHNT and CDR2 YYREEE (reference sequence).

The genes are TRBV7-8 and TRBJ1-6; the match to TRBD1 covers 9 bases. V lost 1 base to trimming and J lost 7 bases; unmatched junction nucleotides: 2. CDR3 length: 15 amino acids. Per germline, CDR1 SGHVS and CDR2 FQNEAQ. The CDR3 is CASSLGQGDNSPLHF. The CDR3 region has the DNA TGTGCCAGCAGCTTAGGACAGGGGGACAATTCACCCCTCCACTTT.

This clone was picked up one time. The V call is TRBV19, the J call TRBJ2-3; perhaps TRBD1 as D (5 bases). V gave up 5 bases and J gave up 6 bases, with 12 bases separating them. Looked up from germline, CDR1 is LNHDA and CDR2 is SQIVND (reference sequence). This CDR3 is built from 13 residues. The CDR3 is CASSEWGLDTQYF. DNA of the CDR3: TGTGCCAGTAGTGAGTGGGGCTTGGATACGCAGTATTTT.

This rearrangement joins TRBV19 to TRBJ2-7; TRBD2 is a possible D gene (6 bases). Germline V gene lookup returns CDR1 LNHDA and CDR2 SQIVND (reference sequence). This CDR3 is 14 amino acids long. Deletions cut 0 bases from V and 5 bases from J, with 11 bases between. In DNA, the CDR3 is TGTGCCAGTAGTATAGATGCTAGCGACAACGAGCAGTACTTC. It codes for CASSIDASDNEQYF.

The rearrangement uses TRBV6-6 and TRBJ1-6; no clear D. This CDR3 is 12 amino acids long. With 7 bases removed from V and 5 bases from J, the gap between germline ends came to 6 bases. Germline CDR1 reads MNHNY; CDR2 reads SVGAGI (reference sequence). The CDR3 nucleotides are TGTGCCAGCACCTACGATAATTCACCCCTCCACTTT. Amino acid sequence: CASTYDNSPLHF.

A few counts support this clone. The chain links TRBV9 to TRBJ2-2, with D tentatively TRBD2 (6 bases). CDR1 SGDLS and CDR2 YYNGEE come from the germline V gene. V shed 4 bases and J shed 6 bases, with 13 bases lying between them. CDR3 length: 14 residues. The CDR3 bases are TGTGCCAGCAGCCCCCTAGGCGGGGCCGGGGAGCTGTTTTTT. Residues: CASSPLGGAGELFF.